Shown below are 19 T cell receptor beta chains from a single sample sequenced in a study of regulatory T cells in long-lasting Graves disease. Time point described: persistent/refractory GD, antithyroid drugs over 5 years with positive TRAb. Extracted PBMC RNA gave rise to the TCR library. Arm-PCR of CDR3 regions with iRepertoire HTBI primers generated TCR beta libraries. From the multiplex PCR reads, TCRdb called clonotypes with MiXCR, one entry per CDR3 protein. The sample has approximately 440,000 distinct CDR3 sequences, roughly a quarter seen once. The sample was peripheral blood mononuclear cells (PBMCs), taken when the disease was refractory, from a patient treated with antithyroid drugs. The receptors shown here come from a female donor with Graves disease.

The rearrangement joins TRBV27 to TRBJ1-1; the D is unclear. The germline gives CDR1 MNHEY, CDR2 SMNVEV (reference sequence). V was cut by 0 bases and J by 1 base, with 6 bases left in between. CDR3 length: 14 residues. Here the CDR3 DNA reads TGTGCCAGCAGTTTATCAGTGGAGAACACTGAAGCTTTCTTT. Protein: CASSLSVENTEAFF.

The chain carries TRBV7-2 and TRBJ2-7; 11 nucleotides align to TRBD2. Germline-derived CDR1 and CDR2 are SGHTA and FQGNSA. Trimming removed 2 bases from V and 5 bases from J; junction bases left unmatched: 20. The CDR3 has 20 residues. The CDR3 region has the DNA TGTGCCAGCAGCTTAACAAAAGGGTCGGGGTTACTAGCGGGAGCCGACGAGCAGTACTTC. Amino acids: CASSLTKGSGLLAGADEQYF. The full variable domain, in which reference TRBV7-2 and TRBJ2-7 provide the parts outside the CDR3, is GAGVSQSPSNKVTEKGKDVELRCDPISGHTALYWYRQSLGQGLEFLIYFQGNSAPDKSGLPSDRFSAERTGGSVSTLTIQRTQQEDSAVYLCASSLTKGSGLLAGADEQYFGPGTRLTVT.

A remark on this clonotype: This sequence may be a read error, since a much larger clone differs from it by one base. The rearrangement uses TRBV7-9 and TRBJ2-7; no reliable D call. Trimming pared 1 base from V and 4 bases from J, leaving 5 bases between. Germline CDR1 and CDR2: SEHNR and FQNEAQ (reference sequence). This CDR3 is built from 12 residues. In DNA form, the CDR3 reads TGTGCCAGCAGCTTAGATAAGTACGAGCAGTACTTC. Protein product: CASSLDKYEQYF.

This clonotype has only a few counts. The chain recombines TRBV29-1 with TRBJ2-7, with D perhaps TRBD1 (7 bases). The V end lost 1 base, the J end lost 4 bases, and 14 bases lay between the germline ends. Germline loops: CDR1 SQVTM, CDR2 ANQGSEA. CDR3 length: 14 residues. As DNA, the CDR3 is TGCAGCGTTGAAGCGGGCCCAGGGGGGTACGAGCAGTACTTC. It specifies CSVEAGPGGYEQYF.

This clonotype was detected only a few times. The chain couples TRBV30 to TRBJ2-5, with 10 bases aligning to TRBD2. The CDR3 is made up of 16 amino acids. From germline, CDR1 is GTSNPN and CDR2 SVGIG (reference sequence). The V and J ends lost 2 bases and 7 bases, in that order; junction bases with no gene match: 13. CDR3 coding DNA: TGTGCCTGGAGTAGATCCGGGACTAGCGTGTTGGGGACCCAGTACTTC. Translated: CAWSRSGTSVLGTQYF.

This clonotype was observed many times. The chain joins TRBV7-8 to TRBJ1-2; D call uncertain. Trimming removed 1 base from V and 7 bases from J, with 16 bases in between. CDR1 and CDR2 (germline): SGHVS, FQNEAQ. This CDR3 spans 15 amino acids. CDR3 residues: CASSLEGGGPRGYTF. CDR3 coding DNA: TGTGCCAGCAGCTTAGAGGGAGGAGGGCCTCGTGGCTACACCTTC.

J is TRBJ2-6 and V is TRBV7-2; D gene unclear. The CDR3 runs to 13 residues. Germline V gene lookup returns CDR1 SGHTA and CDR2 FQGNSA. V was trimmed by 7 bases and J by 3 bases, leaving 7 bases between them. This chain's CDR3 is CASTVSGANVLTF. The CDR3 DNA is TGTGCCAGCACCGTGAGTGGGGCCAACGTCCTGACTTTC.

CDR3 sequence: CASSVQPGTGEAFF. CDR3 bases: TGTGCCAGCAGCGTTCAACCGGGTACGGGTGAAGCTTTCTTT. V and J are TRBV7-2 and TRBJ1-1; D is ambiguous. CDR1 is SGHTA and CDR2 is FQGNSA in the germline V gene. Between the trimmed V and J ends, which lost 5 bases and 7 bases, there was a span of 17 bases. This CDR3 has 14 amino acids.

This clonotype has ten or more counts. The chain links TRBV28 to TRBJ2-7; a weak D match, TRBD1 (6 bases). CDR1 and CDR2 from the germline V gene are MDHEN and SYDVKM. Trimming left V 3 bases short and J 2 bases short, with 14 bases between. This CDR3 region has 15 residues. CDR3 DNA: TGTGCCAGCAGTTTTCTTGGGGACAAGGCCTACGAGCAGTACTTC. It encodes CASSFLGDKAYEQYF.

This clonotype was seen at least ten times. The chain carries TRBV12-3 or TRBV12-4 and TRBJ1-2; D uncertain. The CDR3 has 11 residues. Between the trimmed V and J ends, which lost 6 bases and 8 bases, there was a span of 10 bases. DNA of the CDR3: TGTGCCAGCAGCTCTATTCCGGGCTACACCTTC. Amino acid sequence: CASSSIPGYTF.

This sequence joins TRBV5-1 and TRBJ2-5; D might be TRBD2 (6 bases). The J call is in doubt because the DNA end fits TRBJ2-1 better. Per the germline V gene, CDR1 is SGHRS and CDR2 is YFSETQ. The CDR3 runs 15 residues. CDR3 nucleotides: TGCGCCAGCAGCTCCCAGACTAGTTACCTCGATGAGCAGTTCTTC. Translating it yields CASSSQTSYLDEQFF.

This clonotype was observed many times. V and J are TRBV28 and TRBJ1-5; the D gene is possibly TRBD1 (5 bases). The V and J ends lost 8 bases and 0 bases respectively, with 23 bases between them. Germline loops: CDR1 MDHEN, CDR2 SYDVKM. This CDR3 has 18 residues. Written as DNA, the CDR3 is TGTGCCAGCCTGCCTCGGGACCGCGTAGCTTATAGCAATCAGCCCCAGCATTTT. This codes for CASLPRDRVAYSNQPQHF. The variable domain in full, completed from reference TRBV28 and TRBJ1-5, reads DVKVTQSSRYLVKRTGEKVFLECVQDMDHENMFWYRQDPGLGLRLIYFSYDVKMKEKGDIPEGYSVSREKKERFSLILESASTNQTSMYLCASLPRDRVAYSNQPQHFGDGTRLSIL.

The chain employs TRBV28 and TRBJ2-2, with D tentatively TRBD2 (5 bases). The V gene lost 9 bases and the J gene lost 0 bases, with 29 bases spanning the gap. CDR1 MDHEN and CDR2 SYDVKM come from the germline V gene. The CDR3 runs 20 residues. The CDR3 here is CASGSLFAGYPKSNTGELFF. The CDR3, as DNA: TGTGCCAGTGGGTCTCTATTCGCGGGCTACCCAAAATCGAACACCGGGGAGCTGTTTTTT.

Of note for this clonotype: A much larger clone differs by one base, so this may be a read error. Given the absence of the conserved phenylalanine or tryptophan at the CDR3 end, a read error is likely. V usage is TRBV7-2 and J usage is TRBJ2-5; the match to TRBD1 covers 7 bases. Per the germline V gene, CDR1 is SGHTA and CDR2 is FQGNSA. V was clipped by 5 bases and J by 1 base; unmatched bases: 7. The CDR3 sequence is 15 residues long. CDR3 loop: CASSKQGTFQETQYL. In nucleotides, the CDR3 is TGTGCCAGCAGCAAACAGGGGACCTTCCAAGAGACCCAGTACCTC.

This clonotype was seen a single time. Being one base from a much bigger clone, this may be a read error. CDR3 nucleotide sequence: TGTGCCACCAGTGATCGTCGACCGGACCAAGAGACCCAGTACTTC. Amino acids: CATSDRRPDQETQYF. The chain is built from TRBV24-1 and TRBJ2-5, with D hard to call. This CDR3 is built from 15 residues. V lost 3 bases and J lost 0, with 10 bases in between. Germline V gene data show CDR1 as KGHDR and CDR2 as SFDVKD.

This clonotype has a handful of counts. The chain is built from TRBV28 and TRBJ1-4; 7 bases are shared with TRBD1. The CDR3 contains 14 residues. V shed 6 bases, J shed 4 bases, and the junction held 5 bases outside the gene matches. The germline V gene has CDR1 MDHEN and CDR2 SYDVKM. The chain's CDR3 is CASRAGTDNEKLFF. As DNA, the CDR3 is TGTGCCAGCAGGGCCGGGACAGATAATGAAAAACTGTTTTTT.

The count of this clonotype is one. CDR3 sequence (DNA): TGTGCCAGTAGTATAGGGACAGGGGGTCGCGACGAGCAGTACTTC. Protein sequence: CASSIGTGGRDEQYF. The chain couples TRBV19 to TRBJ2-7, with 10 positions matching TRBD1. Germline assignment: CDR1 LNHDA and CDR2 SQIVND (reference sequence). V lost 1 base to trimming and J lost 5 bases; unmatched junction nucleotides: 5. This CDR3 spans 15 amino acids.

This chain connects TRBV29-1 to TRBJ1-1; D gene ambiguous. V was pared by 5 bases and J by 1 base, with 5 bases between. The V gene's germline CDR1 is SQVTM and CDR2 ANQGSEA. CDR3 size: 11 residues. Here the CDR3 DNA reads TGCAGCGTTAGGCCGAACACTGAAGCTTTCTTT. This gives the protein CSVRPNTEAFF.

This clonotype was observed many times. Mismatch with germline at one junction end may stem from a read error. This chain joins TRBV5-1 and TRBJ1-1, with TRBD1 matching over 7 bases. The CDR3 contains 14 residues. The germline CDR1 and CDR2 sequences are SGHRS and YFSETQ. CDR3 amino acids: CASSRDSPNTEAFF. The CDR3 DNA is TGTGCCAGCAGCCGGGACAGCCCGAACACTGAAGCTTTCTTT.